The T cell receptor (beta chain) described here comes from a study of blood T cell repertoires in COVID-19. Study background: Nucleic acid was either cDNA or gDNA, and it came from T cells, B-cell-depleted T cells, or PBMCs.

After removal of 3 bases from V and 1 base from J, the junction contained 12 bases not matched to a gene. The CDR3 loop spans 20 amino acids. Germline CDR1 and CDR2: KGHDR and SFDVKD. Per the original data handling: Nucleated cell number was recorded as an estimate derived from reference gene primer amplification. Assay: immunoSEQ multiplex PCR; the TCRdb copy retains only in-frame clones and omits some. The V and J calls and clone size are taken from that table; D and trimming were inferred from the DNA. The sample contains 60,000 to 75,000 clones, around 89% of which appear only once. This TCR derives from a human donor in a cohort sampled during active COVID-19. The V call is TRBV24-1, the J call TRBJ2-2, with 11 bases matching TRBD2. Material: peripheral blood. DNA for the CDR3: TGTGCCACCAGTGATGTTACCGGGACTAGCGGAGGGAAGAACACCGGGGAGCTGTTTTTT. It specifies CATSDVTGTSGGKNTGELFF.